These 10 T cell receptor beta chains were all obtained from the same sample, sequenced in a study of control samples from healthy donors and cancer patients. TCRdb's copy holds only in-frame clones and misses some; the assay was immunoSEQ multiplex PCR. Of more than 35,000 clones listed, over 70% are singletons. Sequenced sample: PBMCs. The receptors come from a woman aged 60-70 years with lung cancer.

The chain employs TRBV18 and TRBJ2-7; D ambiguous. There are 13 residues in the CDR3. The ends were cut back, 4 bases at V and 7 bases at J, with 14 bases in the middle. Per germline, CDR1 KGHSH and CDR2 LQKENI. CDR3 region: CASSLAEKWEQYF. CDR3 coding DNA: TGTGCCAGCTCACTTGCTGAGAAGTGGGAGCAGTACTTC.

V gene TRBV11-2 combines with J gene TRBJ2-3; D is unclear. The V end lost 0 bases, the J end lost 3 bases, and 7 bases lay between the germline ends. CDR1 is SGHAT and CDR2 is FQNNGV in the germline V gene. CDR3 length equals 14 residues. The CDR3 protein is CASSLEAVTDTQYF. Here the CDR3 DNA reads TGTGCCAGCAGCTTAGAAGCTGTAACAGATACGCAGTATTTT.

CDR3 nucleotides: TGTGCCAGCAGTTGGGACAGCGTTAATCAGCCCCAGCATTTT. As protein: CASSWDSVNQPQHF. The chain combines TRBV27 with TRBJ1-5, with 7 bases that match TRBD1. Germline assignment: CDR1 MNHEY and CDR2 SMNVEV (reference sequence). J gave up 4 bases and V 4 bases, and 4 bases lay outside the gene matches. This CDR3 is 14 amino acids long.

In DNA form, the CDR3 reads TGTGCCAGCAGTATAAATTGGGCCCGACGCTCCTACGAGCAGTACTTC. Translation: CASSINWARRSYEQYF. The V gene is TRBV6-2 or TRBV6-3, the J gene TRBJ2-7; no reliable D call. Germline-derived CDR1 and CDR2 are MNHEY and SVGEGT. Trimming cost V 5 bases and J 0 bases, with 17 bases left between them. The CDR3 consists of 16 residues.

J is TRBJ2-1 and V is TRBV19, with 8 bases lining up with TRBD2. CDR1 is LNHDA and CDR2 is SQIVND in the germline V gene (reference sequence). The J segment lost 5 bases and the V segment lost 2 bases, leaving 2 bases of the junction unmatched. The CDR3 consists of 14 residues. CDR3 in amino acids: CASSINGGDNEQFF. The CDR3 DNA follows: TGTGCCAGTAGTATAAACGGGGGGGACAATGAGCAGTTCTTC. The complete variable domain, with remaining parts taken from reference TRBV19 and TRBJ2-1, reads DGGITQSPKYLFRKEGQNVTLSCEQNLNHDAMYWYRQDPGQGLRLIYYSQIVNDFQKGDIAEGYSVSREKKESFPLTVTSAQKNPTAFYLCASSINGGDNEQFFGPGTRLTVL.

This clone was seen more than once but under ten times. This rearrangement joins TRBV27 to TRBJ1-2, with a weak D call TRBD1 (5 bases). The ends were cut back, 8 bases at V and 4 bases at J, with 11 bases in the middle. The CDR3 has 12 amino acids. Germline loops: CDR1 MNHEY, CDR2 SMNVEV (reference sequence). The CDR3 reads CASVGGGYGYTF. The CDR3 DNA reads as TGTGCCAGCGTGGGCGGGGGCTATGGCTACACCTTC.

In nucleotides, the CDR3 is TGCGCCAGCAGTGTGCGCTTTAATGAGCAGTTCTTC. Its translation: CASSVRFNEQFF. J is TRBJ2-1 and V is TRBV10-1, with D unclear. The CDR3 is 12 residues long. V was shortened by 4 bases and J by 7 bases, with 8 bases between the two germline ends. Germline V CDR1 and CDR2: WNHNN, SYGVQD (reference sequence).

The V call is TRBV4-1, the J call TRBJ2-3; 8 bases align to TRBD2. This CDR3 contains 18 residues. The J segment lost 4 bases and the V segment lost 1 base, leaving 13 bases of the junction unmatched. The germline V gene encodes CDR1 MGHRA and CDR2 YSYEKL. CDR3 residues: CASSQVLLVGGAPDTQYF. The CDR3 region has the DNA TGCGCCAGCAGCCAAGTTTTATTAGTCGGGGGGGCACCAGATACGCAGTATTTT.

This chain links TRBV9 with TRBJ2-1; TRBD2 is a possible D gene (7 bases). Per germline, CDR1 SGDLS and CDR2 YYNGEE. V was cut by 0 bases and J by 7 bases, with 11 bases left in between. CDR3 size: 14 residues. This chain's CDR3 is CASSVGGRENEQFF. DNA for the CDR3: TGTGCCAGCAGCGTAGGGGGGCGGGAGAATGAGCAGTTCTTC.

The chain links TRBV7-2 to TRBJ1-6; no definite D call. Germline V gene data show CDR1 as SGHTA and CDR2 as FQGNSA. CDR3 length: 15 amino acids. The V and J ends lost 2 bases and 7 bases respectively, with 12 bases between them. The CDR3 spells CASSLKHRGNSPLHF. The CDR3, as DNA: TGTGCCAGCAGCTTAAAACACCGGGGAAATTCACCCCTCCACTTT.